These 27 T cell receptor beta chains share one sample of origin, sequenced in a study of T cell changes during pregnancy in multiple sclerosis. Some clones are missing from TCRdb's copy, which holds only in-frame ones; the method was immunoSEQ multiplex PCR. This sample has some 48,000 clones; about nine tenths occur once, and the top ten carry around 0.61%. The input for sequencing was CD4+ T cells from peripheral blood mononuclear cells, taken after pregnancy. These receptors all stem from a female donor in good health, enrolled as a control in a pregnancy study.

This chain uses TRBV28 with TRBJ1-1, with D possibly TRBD1 on 5 matching bases. Germline CDR1 and CDR2: MDHEN and SYDVKM. The CDR3 has 13 residues. Between the trimmed V and J ends, which lost 7 bases and 3 bases, there was a span of 12 bases. The CDR3 loop reads CASNENRHTEAFF. In DNA form, the CDR3 reads TGTGCCAGCAATGAAAACAGGCACACTGAAGCTTTCTTT.

The chain has TRBV6-5 and TRBJ2-5, with 7 positions matching TRBD2. CDR3 length: 12 amino acids. The junction had 1 base not matched to a gene; V was cut back by 8 bases and J by 1 base. Germline assignment: CDR1 MNHEY and CDR2 SVGAGI. Written as DNA, the CDR3 is TGTGCCAGCCGGGGGGTCCAAGAGACCCAGTACTTC. As protein: CASRGVQETQYF.

J is TRBJ1-4 and V is TRBV25-1; D call uncertain. V was clipped by 5 bases and J by 3 bases, with 4 bases between them. Germline V lookup: CDR1 MGHDK, CDR2 SYGVNS. This CDR3 is 12 amino acids long. As DNA, the CDR3 is TGTGCCAGCAGTTCGGCTAATGAAAAACTGTTTTTT. It is translated as CASSSANEKLFF.

The J gene is TRBJ1-2, the V gene TRBV15, with 8 bases identical to TRBD1. Germline assignment: CDR1 LNHNV and CDR2 YYDKDF (reference sequence). The CDR3 covers 15 residues. With V trimmed by 4 bases and J by 5 bases, 9 bases remained unmatched. The CDR3 sequence is CATSNAGGNWYGYTF. The CDR3 DNA is TGTGCCACCAGCAACGCAGGGGGCAATTGGTATGGCTACACCTTC.

This clone was counted once. The rearrangement joins TRBV18 to TRBJ2-3; TRBD2 aligns across 9 bases. J gave up 6 bases and V 0 bases, and 7 bases lay outside the gene matches. Germline CDR1 KGHSH, CDR2 LQKENI. The CDR3 is 16 amino acids. The chain's CDR3 is CASSPPSTAGGDTQYF. The CDR3 DNA sequence: TGTGCCAGCTCACCACCGAGTACAGCGGGAGGCGATACGCAGTATTTT.

The rearrangement links TRBV5-1 to TRBJ1-2; 10 bases fit TRBD1. The CDR3 length is 14 residues. The germline V gene has CDR1 SGHRS and CDR2 YFSETQ. The trim removed 6 bases at V and 4 bases at J, leaving 6 bases unmatched. CDR3 amino acids: CASNSGTGVYGYTF. The CDR3 bases are TGCGCCAGCAACTCCGGGACAGGGGTCTATGGCTACACCTTC.

V and J are TRBV27 and TRBJ2-1, with 7 bases aligning to TRBD2. There are 18 residues in the CDR3. Unmatched junction bases numbered 14, after V lost 3 bases and J lost 3 bases. Germline CDR1 MNHEY, CDR2 SMNVEV (reference sequence). This CDR3 reads CASSFLQGRGQGYNEQFF. The CDR3 DNA reads as TGTGCCAGCAGTTTTCTCCAAGGGAGGGGCCAGGGCTACAATGAGCAGTTCTTC.

V is TRBV28 and J is TRBJ2-7; no clear D gene. V lost 4 bases to trimming and J lost 3 bases, with 4 bases between them. Per the germline V gene, CDR1 is MDHEN and CDR2 is SYDVKM. The CDR3 is made up of 11 amino acids. The CDR3 loop is CASSSRYEQYF. The CDR3 bases are TGTGCCAGCAGTTCGCGCTACGAGCAGTACTTC.

The gene calls are TRBV7-9 and TRBJ2-5, with D hard to call. Near its end, the DNA agrees better with TRBJ2-7, so the J call may be wrong. This CDR3 is 13 amino acids long. In germline, CDR1 is SEHNR, CDR2 FQNEAQ (reference sequence). The DNA for the CDR3 is TGTGCCAGCAGCCCCGGAGCCCACTACGAGCAGTACTTC. Translated, it gives CASSPGAHYEQYF.

This rearrangement joins TRBV10-3 to TRBJ2-7; D unresolved. V dropped 5 bases and J dropped 0 bases, with 17 bases sitting between them. The CDR3 runs 16 residues. In germline, CDR1 is ENHRY, CDR2 SYGVKD. The CDR3 reads CAISYPLGGYSYEQYF. In DNA form, the CDR3 reads TGTGCCATCAGTTACCCCCTCGGCGGATACTCCTACGAGCAGTACTTC.

This clone was seen only a few times. The chain links TRBV30 to TRBJ1-2; D not resolved. The germline V gene has CDR1 GTSNPN and CDR2 SVGIG (reference sequence). The CDR3 has 11 amino acids. The germline V and J ends were trimmed by 3 bases and 7 bases, with 9 bases remaining between them. The DNA of the CDR3 is TGTGCCTGGAGCGTAGAGATTGGCTACACCTTC. Protein sequence: CAWSVEIGYTF.

The chain joins TRBV2 to TRBJ2-3; 13 positions match TRBD2. Trimming at V came to 8 bases and at J to 4 bases, leaving 6 bases not matched to a gene. This CDR3 contains 15 residues. Germline V gene data show CDR1 as SNHLY and CDR2 as FYNNEI. CDR3 sequence reads: CASFTGLAGADTQYF. Here the CDR3 DNA reads TGTGCCAGCTTTACCGGACTAGCGGGAGCAGATACGCAGTATTTT. Together with reference TRBV2 and TRBJ2-3, the CDR3 gives the full variable domain: EPEVTQTPSHQVTQMGQEVILRCVPISNHLYFYWYRQILGQKVEFLVSFYNNEISEKSEIFDDQFSVERPDGSNFTLKIRSTKLEDSAMYFCASFTGLAGADTQYFGPGTRLTVL.

This rearrangement joins TRBV18 to TRBJ1-5; the match to TRBD1 covers 9 bases. V was pared by 4 bases and J by 8 bases, with 6 bases of the junction left unmatched. In germline, CDR1 is KGHSH, CDR2 LQKENI. The CDR3 runs 14 residues. The CDR3 bases are TGTGCCAGCTCACAGGGACAGGGTACGGAGCCCCAGCATTTT. This sequence encodes CASSQGQGTEPQHF. Full variable domain (rest looked up from reference TRBV18 and TRBJ1-5): NAGVMQNPRHLVRRRGQEARLRCSPMKGHSHVYWYRQLPEEGLKFMVYLQKENIIDESGMPKERFSAEFPKEGPSILRIQQVVRGDSAAYFCASSQGQGTEPQHFGDGTRLSIL.

The chain uses TRBV9 and TRBJ1-1; the D gene is possibly TRBD1 (5 bases). V was trimmed by 4 bases and J by 6 bases, leaving 16 bases between them. Germline V CDR1 and CDR2: SGDLS, YYNGEE. This CDR3 has 14 residues. The CDR3 protein is CASSPLGRYPEAFF. In DNA form, the CDR3 reads TGTGCCAGCAGCCCACTGGGGCGTTACCCTGAAGCTTTCTTT.

This chain connects TRBV19 to TRBJ1-1, with unresolved D. Deletions cut 5 bases from V and 1 base from J, with 11 bases between. The CDR3 totals 14 residues. In germline, CDR1 is LNHDA, CDR2 SQIVND (reference sequence). The CDR3 loop reads CASSPRNRNTEAFF. CDR3 nucleotide sequence: TGTGCCAGTAGTCCCCGAAATAGGAACACTGAAGCTTTCTTT.

The V call is TRBV6-4, the J call TRBJ2-2, with 10 nucleotides matching TRBD2. The CDR3 has 14 residues. J gave up 5 bases and V 5 bases, and 2 bases lay outside the gene matches. Germline CDR1 and CDR2: MRHNA and SNTAGT. Here the CDR3 reads CASSILAGTGELFF. The CDR3 region has the DNA TGTGCCAGCAGTATACTAGCGGGAACCGGGGAGCTGTTTTTT.

There are a few counts of this clone. J is TRBJ1-1 and V is TRBV2; no definite D call. CDR3 length: 13 residues. Germline CDR1 reads SNHLY; CDR2 reads FYNNEI. The V end was cut by 1 base, the J end by 7 bases, with 10 bases between. CDR3 DNA sequence: TGTGCCAGCAGTGAAGAACAGTTATTTGAAGCTTTCTTT. This encodes CASSEEQLFEAFF.

This chain uses TRBV29-1 with TRBJ1-1; no definite D call. The CDR3 is 14 amino acids. Germline CDR1 reads SQVTM; CDR2 reads ANQGSEA. V was cut by 3 bases and J by 2 bases, with 13 bases left in between. The CDR3 region has the DNA TGCAGCGTTGACCCGCGGGCGGGTAACACTGAAGCTTTCTTT. Translating it yields CSVDPRAGNTEAFF. Full variable domain (outside the CDR3, taken from reference TRBV29-1 and TRBJ1-1): SAVISQKPSRDICQRGTSLTIQCQVDSQVTMMFWYRQQPGQSLTLIATANQGSEATYESGFVIDKFPISRPNLTFSTLTVSNMSPEDSSIYLCSVDPRAGNTEAFFGQGTRLTVV.

The V gene is TRBV4-1, the J gene TRBJ1-2; TRBD1 matches 9 bases. The length of the CDR3 is 14 residues. Germline CDR1 and CDR2: MGHRA and YSYEKL. J gave up 7 bases and V 1 base, and 4 bases lay outside the gene matches. CDR3 sequence (DNA): TGCGCCAGCAGCCAAGGGGGACAGGGTTTTGGCTACACCTTC. This codes for CASSQGGQGFGYTF.

The chain combines TRBV2 with TRBJ2-7, with 8 bases that match TRBD1. CDR3 size: 15 residues. Trimming cost V 4 bases and J 5 bases; bases outside gene matches: 10. In germline, CDR1 is SNHLY, CDR2 FYNNEI. The CDR3 is CASSVRTGPLNEQYF. CDR3 in DNA: TGTGCCAGCAGTGTTAGGACAGGGCCCTTAAACGAGCAGTACTTC.

The chain employs TRBV18 and TRBJ2-1, with TRBD2 as a possible D gene (5 bases). CDR1 and CDR2 (germline): KGHSH, LQKENI. The CDR3 loop spans 15 amino acids. V was cut by 1 base and J by 6 bases, with 13 bases left in between. CDR3 in amino acids: CASSPRGLAGNEQFF. CDR3 nucleotides: TGTGCCAGCTCACCACGAGGGCTAGCAGGCAATGAGCAGTTCTTC.

V usage is TRBV7-9 and J usage is TRBJ2-1, with 9 nucleotides matching TRBD1. There are 16 residues in the CDR3. The V gene end was trimmed by 5 bases and the J gene end by 4 bases; junction bases not matched to a gene: 9. CDR1 and CDR2 from the germline V gene are SEHNR and FQNEAQ (reference sequence). This chain's CDR3 is CASSPTGGASYNEQFF. The CDR3 nucleotides are TGTGCCAGCAGCCCTACAGGGGGCGCGTCGTACAATGAGCAGTTCTTC.

The sample holds a few counts of this clone. The genes are TRBV5-6 and TRBJ1-3; tentative D call: TRBD1 (5 bases). The CDR3 loop spans 16 amino acids. Germline lookup yields CDR1 SGHDT and CDR2 YYEEEE. V was cut by 4 bases and J by 0 bases, with 14 bases left in between. As DNA, the CDR3 is TGTGCCAGCAGCAAGGGGTGGAGGGCCTCTGGAAACACCATATATTTT. Amino acids: CASSKGWRASGNTIYF.

This rearrangement joins TRBV27 to TRBJ1-5; 10 positions agree with TRBD1. The CDR3 sequence is 19 residues long. Looked up from germline, CDR1 is MNHEY and CDR2 is SMNVEV (reference sequence). Trimming took 8 bases from V and 2 from J; bases not matched to a gene: 18. The CDR3 DNA sequence: TGTGCCAGCCCTAGGGGTCGGGACAGGGGCTTCTTTGGCAATCAGCCCCAGCATTTT. Translation: CASPRGRDRGFFGNQPQHF.

A few counts support this clone. This chain connects TRBV19 to TRBJ1-1; TRBD1 matches at 7 bases. Trimming at V came to 1 base and at J to 0 bases, leaving 8 bases not matched to a gene. Germline CDR1 LNHDA, CDR2 SQIVND (reference sequence). This CDR3 contains 17 residues. The CDR3 DNA reads as TGTGCCAGTAGTATAGGAGACAGGGTCCGTATGAACACTGAAGCTTTCTTT. This sequence encodes CASSIGDRVRMNTEAFF.

This rearrangement joins TRBV10-1 to TRBJ2-1; D not certain. The germline V gene encodes CDR1 WNHNN and CDR2 SYGVQD (reference sequence). The CDR3 runs to 13 residues. V was clipped by 2 bases and J by 4 bases, with 6 bases between them. CDR3 in amino acids: CASSEDSYNEQFF. CDR3 nucleotide sequence: TGCGCCAGCAGTGAGGACTCATACAATGAGCAGTTCTTC.

The genes are TRBV4-2 and TRBJ1-1; possible D gene TRBD1, 5 bases. The CDR3 spans 17 residues. Germline values: CDR1 LGHNA, CDR2 YNFKEQ. Trimming removed 0 bases at V and 4 bases at J, with 18 bases between. CDR3 sequence: CASSQEGGTLLSTEAFF. The DNA of the CDR3 is TGTGCCAGCAGCCAAGAGGGGGGGACTTTACTAAGCACTGAAGCTTTCTTT.